This TCR beta chain appears in the sequencing data of a study of blood T cell repertoires in COVID-19. Overall study context: Some COVID-19 samples were acute and others convalescent; all came from the United States, Italy and Spain. In each case, the material was cDNA or gDNA derived from T cells, B-cell-depleted T cells, or PBMCs.

CDR3 length: 18 amino acids. Unmatched junction bases numbered 13, after V lost 3 bases and J lost 2 bases. In germline, CDR1 is MDHEN, CDR2 SYDVKM. As handled by the study authors: By means of reference gene primer amplification, nucleated cell counts were estimated. Profiling relied on immunoSEQ multiplex PCR, and the TCRdb table lists in-frame clones only, not all of them. Clonal size and the V and J genes are those of that table, whereas D and trimming came from the DNA. The data hold roughly 68,000 clones, with roughly 87% observed a single time. This TCR was recovered from a man over 45 with active COVID-19. This chain joins TRBV28 and TRBJ2-1; 7 nucleotides agree with TRBD2. The sample was peripheral blood. CDR3 DNA sequence: TGTGCCAGCAGTTTGGTCGGGGCGGGAGCCCCTCCCTACAATGAGCAGTTCTTC. Its protein product is CASSLVGAGAPPYNEQFF.